This T cell receptor beta chain stems from a study of T-cell reconstitution after alpha-beta-depleted transplantation in children. Regarding the study as a whole: T-cell counts and diversity were attributed mostly to newly produced T cells one year after transplant. Several hundred expanded graft clones reportedly supplied alpha-beta T cells about two months after transplant. Day-60 TCRbeta diversity that was high in some patients was derived from surviving recipient T cells and thymic progenitors.

The TCRbeta library was prepared with unique molecular identifiers. Via MiXCR, TCRdb re-called the PCR reads, giving one row per CDR3 protein. The sample has about 540,000 distinct CDR3 sequences; over 25% are singletons. This clonotype was seen a few times. Its specificity is not known. Trimming cost V 2 bases and J 6 bases; bases outside gene matches: 5. Germline values: CDR1 DFQATT, CDR2 SNEGSKA (reference sequence). The CDR3 has 14 residues. The V gene is TRBV20-1, the J gene TRBJ2-3; 10 bases align to TRBD2. This receptor was taken from a boy younger than two with Wiskott-Aldrich syndrome, due to receive a stem cell transplant. The sample consisted of PBMCs, taken before TCRalphabeta/CD19-depleted stem cell transplant. The CDR3 spells CSARLAGVMDTQYF. For the CDR3, the DNA is TGCAGTGCTAGACTAGCGGGAGTAATGGATACGCAGTATTTT.